Shown below are 19 T cell receptor beta chains from a single sample sequenced in a study of blood T cells in healthy people across ages. The authors ran a second PCR of about 6 to 11 cycles using a sample-barcoded 5' primer and a J-beta primer mix. TCRdb independently ran MiXCR on the 5' RACE reads; one entry per CDR3 protein. The table shows 600,000 to 800,000 distinct CDR3 sequences, with around a fifth occurring only once. The source material was blood. Receptors were obtained from a man aged 65-85 years in good health.

The chain couples TRBV7-2 to TRBJ2-7, with D possibly being TRBD2 (5 bases). V dropped 5 bases and J dropped 0 bases, with 20 bases sitting between them. This CDR3 is built from 17 residues. Germline CDR1 SGHTA, CDR2 FQGNSA. In nucleotides, the CDR3 is TGTGCCAGCAGCCCCTCTGCCCTAACGGGGAGCTCCTACGAGCAGTACTTC. This gives the protein CASSPSALTGSSYEQYF.

The table lists this clonotype with many counts. The CDR3 DNA sequence: TGTGCCAGCAGTGAATGGGACTCAAAAGAGACCCAGTACTTC. As protein: CASSEWDSKETQYF. The chain couples TRBV25-1 to TRBJ2-5; D is possibly TRBD2 (6 bases). Per germline, CDR1 MGHDK and CDR2 SYGVNS. The ends were cut back, 1 base at V and 3 bases at J, with 9 bases in the middle. The CDR3 contains 14 residues.

This clonotype was counted a few times. The chain is built from TRBV6-1 and TRBJ1-5; tentative D call: TRBD1 (6 bases). V dropped 0 bases and J dropped 0 bases, with 12 bases sitting between them. In germline, CDR1 is MNHNS, CDR2 SASEGT. The CDR3 spans 17 residues. CDR3 loop: CASSEAARGYSNQPQHF. The CDR3 DNA follows: TGTGCCAGCAGTGAAGCGGCCAGGGGTTATAGCAATCAGCCCCAGCATTTT.

This clonotype was recorded a few times. This chain connects TRBV5-6 to TRBJ1-5, with D perhaps TRBD1 (6 bases). V lost 4 bases, J lost 7 bases, and 15 bases lay in between. The CDR3 runs to 14 residues. CDR1 and CDR2 (germline): SGHDT, YYEEEE. CDR3 bases: TGTGCCAGCAGCCTTACAGGGACGGGCCAGCCCCAGCATTTT. This codes for CASSLTGTGQPQHF.

The V gene is TRBV3-1, the J gene TRBJ2-3; 11 nucleotides match TRBD2. The germline V gene has CDR1 LGHDT and CDR2 YNNKEL (reference sequence). Unmatched junction bases numbered 8, after V lost 6 bases and J lost 6 bases. The CDR3 consists of 15 residues. The CDR3, as DNA: TGTGCCAGCAGTCTTAGCGGGAGGGGCCAGGATACGCAGTATTTT. Translated: CASSLSGRGQDTQYF.

The CDR3 loop is CASSPLERSTDTQYF. For the CDR3, the DNA is TGCGCCAGCAGCCCCCTAGAGCGGAGCACAGATACGCAGTATTTT. The chain uses TRBV5-1 and TRBJ2-3; tentative D call: TRBD2 (5 bases). Germline lookup yields CDR1 SGHRS and CDR2 YFSETQ. The V end was cut by 4 bases, the J end by 0 bases, with 12 bases between. This CDR3 is built from 15 residues. The whole variable domain, remainder taken from reference TRBV5-1 and TRBJ2-3, is KAGVTQTPRYLIKTRGQQVTLSCSPISGHRSVSWYQQTPGQGLQFLFEYFSETQRNKGNFPGRFSGRQFSNSRSEMNVSTLELGDSALYLCASSPLERSTDTQYFGPGTRLTVL.

This chain links TRBV7-8 with TRBJ2-3; the D gene is possibly TRBD1 (6 bases). Germline CDR1 and CDR2: SGHVS and FQNEAQ. The CDR3 extends over 15 amino acids. Trimming removed 5 bases from V and 2 bases from J, with 14 bases in between. The CDR3 coding sequence is TGTGCCAGCAGCCTCCTGCAGGGGTTCACAGATACGCAGTATTTT. Its protein is CASSLLQGFTDTQYF.

This clonotype has only a few counts. V gene TRBV12-5 combines with J gene TRBJ2-4, with D possibly being TRBD1 (6 bases). CDR1 and CDR2 from the germline V gene are LGHNT and FRNRAP. The germline V and J ends were trimmed by 3 bases and 2 bases, with 23 bases remaining between them. This CDR3 comprises 19 residues. The CDR3 here is CASGLLPWGPNLTKNIQYF. In DNA, the CDR3 is TGTGCTAGTGGTTTACTGCCCTGGGGGCCAAACCTGACCAAAAACATTCAGTACTTC.

A single count supports this clonotype. This could be a read error, since a much larger clone is one nucleotide away. The V gene is TRBV20-1, the J gene TRBJ2-1; 8 bases line up with TRBD2. V was clipped by 4 bases and J by 0 bases; unmatched bases: 8. Germline V gives CDR1 DFQATT, CDR2 SNEGSKA (reference sequence). The CDR3 totals 16 residues. In DNA, the CDR3 is TGCAGTGCTATTGACCAGCGGGAGAGCTCCTACAATGAGCAGTTCTTC. This sequence encodes CSAIDQRESSYNEQFF.

This clonotype was recorded only once. The chain is built from TRBV7-8 and TRBJ2-5, with 8 bases that match TRBD2. V shed 5 bases, J shed 3 bases, and the junction held 11 bases outside the gene matches. The CDR3 totals 16 residues. Germline V gene sequence: CDR1 SGHVS, CDR2 FQNEAQ. The CDR3 DNA is TGTGCCAGCAGCCCTCGAAACGAGCGGGGGAAAGAGACCCAGTACTTC. Translated: CASSPRNERGKETQYF.

This clonotype was detected many times. This chain connects TRBV20-1 to TRBJ2-4; 9 bases line up with TRBD2. The germline V gene has CDR1 DFQATT and CDR2 SNEGSKA (reference sequence). The CDR3 loop spans 17 amino acids. The DNA for the CDR3 is TGCAGCGCGGACGGTGCGGGAGGGCCCGAGACCAAAAACATTCAGTACTTC. Protein sequence: CSADGAGGPETKNIQYF.

The gene calls are TRBV29-1 and TRBJ2-1; 14 bases are shared with TRBD2. Per the germline V gene, CDR1 is SQVTM and CDR2 is ANQGSEA. The CDR3 is 15 amino acids. V lost 6 bases, J lost 9 bases, and 10 bases stayed unmatched. Here the CDR3 DNA reads TGCAGCGTATCACCGGGACTAGCGGGAGTGGGTGAGCAGTTCTTC. Its translation: CSVSPGLAGVGEQFF.

V is TRBV9 and J is TRBJ2-5; D gene uncertain. The CDR3 extends over 11 amino acids. Trimming stripped 3 bases from V and 7 bases from J, with 7 bases between. The germline V gene has CDR1 SGDLS and CDR2 YYNGEE. The DNA for the CDR3 is TGTGCCAGCAGCGCCGGTGTGACCCAGTACTTC. It translates to CASSAGVTQYF. The full variable domain, its missing parts supplied by reference TRBV9 and TRBJ2-5, is DSGVTQTPKHLITATGQRVTLRCSPRSGDLSVYWYQQSLDQGLQFLIQYYNGEERAKGNILERFSAQQFPDLHSELNLSSLELGDSALYFCASSAGVTQYFGPGTRLLVL.

The chain uses TRBV27 and TRBJ2-3; no reliable D call. CDR3 size: 15 residues. Germline V gene lookup returns CDR1 MNHEY and CDR2 SMNVEV (reference sequence). Trimming shortened V by 5 bases and J by 1 base, and 13 bases separated the two germline ends. This CDR3 is CASSPRPGRTDTQYF. Written as DNA, the CDR3 is TGTGCCAGCAGTCCCCGGCCAGGTCGCACAGATACGCAGTATTTT.

Concerning this clonotype: The DNA is omitted, as the CDR3 cannot be located on it reliably, and the CDR3 follows TCRdb's listing. The V and J genes are TRBV5-1 and TRBJ1-4; the D segment call TRBD1 is taken from the table without a DNA check. The CDR3 is 17 amino acids in total, end residues counted. Per the germline V gene, CDR1 is SGHRS and CDR2 is YFSETQ. The CDR3 protein is CASSFGPGGFGNEKLFF.

This clonotype was seen at least ten times. The V and J genes are TRBV10-3 and TRBJ2-5, with D unclear. This CDR3 contains 13 residues. V was shortened by 3 bases and J by 4 bases, with 9 bases between the two germline ends. Germline-derived CDR1 and CDR2 are ENHRY and SYGVKD. The CDR3 bases are TGTGCCATCAGTGACCCCTTACTAGAGACCCAGTACTTC. Amino acid sequence: CAISDPLLETQYF.

This clonotype turned up a few times. V usage is TRBV5-1 and J usage is TRBJ2-4; TRBD2 matches at 7 bases. Germline-derived CDR1 and CDR2 are SGHRS and YFSETQ. This CDR3 is built from 14 residues. J was trimmed by 7 bases and V by 0 bases; bases with no gene match: 4. The CDR3 nucleotides are TGCGCCAGCAGCTTGGATGGGGAGGGGAACATTCAGTACTTC. Amino acid sequence: CASSLDGEGNIQYF. The complete variable domain, with remaining parts taken from reference TRBV5-1 and TRBJ2-4, reads KAGVTQTPRYLIKTRGQQVTLSCSPISGHRSVSWYQQTPGQGLQFLFEYFSETQRNKGNFPGRFSGRQFSNSRSEMNVSTLELGDSALYLCASSLDGEGNIQYFGAGTRLSVL.

This clonotype came up a few times. This sequence joins TRBV27 and TRBJ2-5, with D possibly TRBD1 on 6 matching bases. The germline V gene has CDR1 MNHEY and CDR2 SMNVEV (reference sequence). V was cut by 5 bases and J by 5 bases, with 15 bases left in between. This CDR3 has 14 amino acids. DNA of the CDR3: TGTGCCAGCAGTGCGCGACAGGCCCACGAGACCCAGTACTTC. Translated: CASSARQAHETQYF.

This chain uses TRBV20-1 with TRBJ1-1; maybe TRBD1 (5 bases). V lost 0 bases and J 1 base, leaving 15 bases between the germline ends. The CDR3 runs 16 residues. Germline V lookup: CDR1 DFQATT, CDR2 SNEGSKA (reference sequence). The CDR3 sequence is CSARDLWGVENTEAFF. CDR3 nucleotide sequence: TGCAGTGCTAGAGATCTTTGGGGGGTCGAGAACACTGAAGCTTTCTTT.